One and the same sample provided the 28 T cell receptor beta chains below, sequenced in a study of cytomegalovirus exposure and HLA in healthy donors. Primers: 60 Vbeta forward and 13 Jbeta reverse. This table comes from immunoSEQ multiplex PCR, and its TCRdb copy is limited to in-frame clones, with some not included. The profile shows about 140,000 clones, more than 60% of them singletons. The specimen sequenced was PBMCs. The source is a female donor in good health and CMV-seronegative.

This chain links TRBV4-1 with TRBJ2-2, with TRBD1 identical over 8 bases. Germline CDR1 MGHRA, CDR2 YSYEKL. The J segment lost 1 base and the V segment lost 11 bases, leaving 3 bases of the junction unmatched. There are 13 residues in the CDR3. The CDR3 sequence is CAVQGENTGELFF. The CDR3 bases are TGCGCCGTACAGGGGGAGAACACCGGGGAGCTGTTTTTT.

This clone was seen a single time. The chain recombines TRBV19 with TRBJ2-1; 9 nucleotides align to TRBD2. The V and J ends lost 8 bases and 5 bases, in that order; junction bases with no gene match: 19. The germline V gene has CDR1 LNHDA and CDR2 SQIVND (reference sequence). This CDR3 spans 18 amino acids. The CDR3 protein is CASEDLTSGYLDNNEQFF. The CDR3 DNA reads TGTGCCAGTGAAGATCTGACTAGCGGCTACTTAGATAACAATGAGCAGTTCTTC.

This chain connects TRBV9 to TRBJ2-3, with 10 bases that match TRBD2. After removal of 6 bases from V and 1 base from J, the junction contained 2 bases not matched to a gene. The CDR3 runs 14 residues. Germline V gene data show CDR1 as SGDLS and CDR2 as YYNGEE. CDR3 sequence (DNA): TGTGCCAGCAACCTAGCGGGAGGCACAGATACGCAGTATTTT. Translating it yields CASNLAGGTDTQYF.

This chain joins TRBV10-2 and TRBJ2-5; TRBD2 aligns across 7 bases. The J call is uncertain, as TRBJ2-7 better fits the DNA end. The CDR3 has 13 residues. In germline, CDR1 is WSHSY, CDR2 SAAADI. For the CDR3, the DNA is TGCGCCAGCACCACCAGCGGGGACTACGAGCAGTACTTC. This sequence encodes CASTTSGDYEQYF.

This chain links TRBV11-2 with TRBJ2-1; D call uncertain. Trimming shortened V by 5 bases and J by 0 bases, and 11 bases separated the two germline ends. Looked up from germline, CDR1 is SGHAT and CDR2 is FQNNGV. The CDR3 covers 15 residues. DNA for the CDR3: TGTGCCAGCAGCCCTGGCAGAAGCTCCTACAATGAGCAGTTCTTC. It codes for CASSPGRSSYNEQFF.

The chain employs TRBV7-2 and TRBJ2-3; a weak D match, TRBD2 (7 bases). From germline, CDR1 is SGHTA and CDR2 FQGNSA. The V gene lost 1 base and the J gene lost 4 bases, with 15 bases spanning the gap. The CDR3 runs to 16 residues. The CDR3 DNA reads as TGTGCCAGCAGCTTAGAGGCGGGGGCCGGGTCAGATACGCAGTATTTT. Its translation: CASSLEAGAGSDTQYF.

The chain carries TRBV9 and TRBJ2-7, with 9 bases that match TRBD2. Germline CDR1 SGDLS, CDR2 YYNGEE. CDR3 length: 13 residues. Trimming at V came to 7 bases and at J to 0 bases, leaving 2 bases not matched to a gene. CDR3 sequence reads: CASSSGISYEQYF. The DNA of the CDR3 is TGTGCCAGCTCTAGCGGGATCTCCTACGAGCAGTACTTC.

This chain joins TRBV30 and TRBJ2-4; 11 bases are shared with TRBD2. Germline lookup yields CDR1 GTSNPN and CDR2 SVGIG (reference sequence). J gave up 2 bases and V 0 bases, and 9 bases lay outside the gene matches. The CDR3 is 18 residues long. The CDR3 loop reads CAWSVRASGRITKNIQYF. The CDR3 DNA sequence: TGTGCCTGGAGTGTACGGGCTAGCGGGAGGATAACCAAAAACATTCAGTACTTC.

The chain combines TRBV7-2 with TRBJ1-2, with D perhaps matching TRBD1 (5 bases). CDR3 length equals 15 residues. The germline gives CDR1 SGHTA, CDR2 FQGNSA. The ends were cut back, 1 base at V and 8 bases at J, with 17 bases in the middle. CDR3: CASSLDLWTIGGYTF. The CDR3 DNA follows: TGTGCCAGCAGCTTAGATCTATGGACAATTGGCGGCTACACCTTC.

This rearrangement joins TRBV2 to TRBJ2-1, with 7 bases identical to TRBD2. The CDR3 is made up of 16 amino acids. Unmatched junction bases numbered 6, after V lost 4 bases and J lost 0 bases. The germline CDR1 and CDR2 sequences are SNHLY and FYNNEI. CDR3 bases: TGTGCCAGCAGTGGAAGGGAGGGGAGCTCCTACAATGAGCAGTTCTTC. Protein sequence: CASSGREGSSYNEQFF.

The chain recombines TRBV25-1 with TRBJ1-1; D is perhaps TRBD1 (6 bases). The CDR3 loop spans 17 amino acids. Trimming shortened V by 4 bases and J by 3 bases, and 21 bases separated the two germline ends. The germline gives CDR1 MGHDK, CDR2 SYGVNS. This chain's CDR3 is CASSAQVRGFEDTEAFF. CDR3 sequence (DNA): TGTGCCAGCAGTGCCCAGGTCAGGGGTTTCGAGGACACTGAAGCTTTCTTT.

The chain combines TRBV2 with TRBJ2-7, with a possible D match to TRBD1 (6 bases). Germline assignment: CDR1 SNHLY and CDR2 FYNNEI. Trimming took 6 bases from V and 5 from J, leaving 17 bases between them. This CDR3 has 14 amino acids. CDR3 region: CASSENTQGHEQYF. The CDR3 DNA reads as TGTGCCAGCAGCGAGAACACACAGGGCCACGAGCAGTACTTC.

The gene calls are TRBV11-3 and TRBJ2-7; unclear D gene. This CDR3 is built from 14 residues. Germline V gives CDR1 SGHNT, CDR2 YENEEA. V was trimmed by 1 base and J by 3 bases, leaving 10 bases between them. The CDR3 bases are TGTGCCAGCAGCTTAGTATCGGGTGACTACGAGCAGTACTTC. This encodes CASSLVSGDYEQYF. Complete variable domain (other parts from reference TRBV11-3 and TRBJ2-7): EAGVVQSPRYKIIEKKQPVAFWCNPISGHNTLYWYLQNLGQGPELLIRYENEEAVDDSQLPKDRFSAERLKGVDSTLKIQPAELGDSAVYLCASSLVSGDYEQYFGPGTRLTVT.

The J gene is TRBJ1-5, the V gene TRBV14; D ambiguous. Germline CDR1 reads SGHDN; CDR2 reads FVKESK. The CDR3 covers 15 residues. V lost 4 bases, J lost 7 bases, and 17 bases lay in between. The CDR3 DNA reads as TGTGCCAGCAGCCCAGACAACATCCAACCGCAGCCCCAGCATTTT. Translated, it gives CASSPDNIQPQPQHF.

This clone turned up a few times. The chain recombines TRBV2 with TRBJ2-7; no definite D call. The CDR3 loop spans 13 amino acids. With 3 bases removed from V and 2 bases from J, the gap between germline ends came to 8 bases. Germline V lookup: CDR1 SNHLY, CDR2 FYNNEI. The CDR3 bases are TGTGCCAGCAGTGATCAATTAGCCTACGAGCAGTACTTC. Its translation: CASSDQLAYEQYF.

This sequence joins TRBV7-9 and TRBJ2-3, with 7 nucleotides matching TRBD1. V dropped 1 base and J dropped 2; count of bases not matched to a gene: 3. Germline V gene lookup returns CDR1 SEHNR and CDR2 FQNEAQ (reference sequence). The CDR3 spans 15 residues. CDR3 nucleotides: TGTGCCAGCAGCTTAGAGACAGGGCACACAGATACGCAGTATTTT. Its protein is CASSLETGHTDTQYF.

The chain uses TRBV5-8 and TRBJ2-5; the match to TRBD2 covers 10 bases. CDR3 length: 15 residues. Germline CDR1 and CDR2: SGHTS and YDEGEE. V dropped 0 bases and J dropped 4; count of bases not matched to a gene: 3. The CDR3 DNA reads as TGTGCCAGCAGCTTGGCCCGACTAGCGGGAGAGACCCAGTACTTC. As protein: CASSLARLAGETQYF. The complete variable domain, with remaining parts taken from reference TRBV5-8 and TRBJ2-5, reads EAGVTQSPTHLIKTRGQQATLRCSPISGHTSVYWYQQALGLGLQFLLWYDEGEERNRGNFPPRFSGRQFPNYSSELNVNALELEDSALYLCASSLARLAGETQYFGPGTRLLVL.

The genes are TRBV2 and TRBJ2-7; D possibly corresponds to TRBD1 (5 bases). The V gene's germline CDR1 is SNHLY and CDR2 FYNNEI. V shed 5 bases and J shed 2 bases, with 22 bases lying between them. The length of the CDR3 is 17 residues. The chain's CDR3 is CASSSAIRQSRPYEQYF. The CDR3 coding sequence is TGTGCCAGCAGTTCTGCCATAAGACAGAGTCGCCCCTACGAGCAGTACTTC.

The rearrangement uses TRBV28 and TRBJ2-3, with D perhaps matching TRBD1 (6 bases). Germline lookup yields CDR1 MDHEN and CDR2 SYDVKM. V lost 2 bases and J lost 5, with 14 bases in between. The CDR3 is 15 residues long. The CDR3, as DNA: TGTGCCAGCAGTTTACAGGGGAAATCTTTAGATACGCAGTATTTT. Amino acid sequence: CASSLQGKSLDTQYF.

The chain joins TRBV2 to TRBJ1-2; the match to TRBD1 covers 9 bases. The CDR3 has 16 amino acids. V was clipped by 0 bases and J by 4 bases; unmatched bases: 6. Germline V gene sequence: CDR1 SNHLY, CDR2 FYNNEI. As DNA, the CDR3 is TGTGCCAGCAGTGAAGCACAGGGGGCCAAATTCTATGGCTACACCTTC. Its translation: CASSEAQGAKFYGYTF.

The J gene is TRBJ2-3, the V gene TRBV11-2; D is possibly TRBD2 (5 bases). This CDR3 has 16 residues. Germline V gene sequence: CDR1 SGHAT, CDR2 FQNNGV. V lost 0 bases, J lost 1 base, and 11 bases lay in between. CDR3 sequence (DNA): TGTGCCAGCAGCTTAGACCTAGCCGGGGGCACAGATACGCAGTATTTT. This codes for CASSLDLAGGTDTQYF.

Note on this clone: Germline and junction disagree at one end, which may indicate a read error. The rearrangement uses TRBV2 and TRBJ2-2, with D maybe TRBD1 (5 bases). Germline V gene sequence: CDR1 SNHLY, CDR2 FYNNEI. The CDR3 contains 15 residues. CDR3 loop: CVSTQGSSHTGELFF. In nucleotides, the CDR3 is TGTGTCAGCACCCAGGGAAGTTCCCACACCGGGGAGCTGTTTTTT. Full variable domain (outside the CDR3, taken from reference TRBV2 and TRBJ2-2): EPEVTQTPSHQVTQMGQEVILRCVPISNHLYFYWYRQILGQKVEFLVSFYNNEISEKSEIFDDQFSVERPDGSNFTLKIRSTKLEDSAMYFCVSTQGSSHTGELFFGEGSRLTVL.

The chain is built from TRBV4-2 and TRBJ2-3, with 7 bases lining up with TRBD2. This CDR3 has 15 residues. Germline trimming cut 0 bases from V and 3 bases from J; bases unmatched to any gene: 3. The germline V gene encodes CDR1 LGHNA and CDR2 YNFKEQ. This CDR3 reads CASSQEERGTDTQYF. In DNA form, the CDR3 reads TGTGCCAGCAGCCAAGAAGAGCGGGGAACAGATACGCAGTATTTT.

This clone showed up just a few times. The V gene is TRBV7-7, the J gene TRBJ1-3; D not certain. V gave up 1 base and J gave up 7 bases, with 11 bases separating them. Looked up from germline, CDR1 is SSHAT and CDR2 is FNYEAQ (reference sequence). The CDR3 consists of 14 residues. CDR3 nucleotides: TGTGCCAGCAGCTTAGGAGGCCCCCTCAACACCATATATTTT. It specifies CASSLGGPLNTIYF.

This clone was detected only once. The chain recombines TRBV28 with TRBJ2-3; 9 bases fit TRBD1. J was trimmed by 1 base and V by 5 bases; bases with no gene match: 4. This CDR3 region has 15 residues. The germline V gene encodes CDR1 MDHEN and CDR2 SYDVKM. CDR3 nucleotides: TGTGCCAGCAGTACAGGGGGCAGTGGCACAGATACGCAGTATTTT. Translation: CASSTGGSGTDTQYF.

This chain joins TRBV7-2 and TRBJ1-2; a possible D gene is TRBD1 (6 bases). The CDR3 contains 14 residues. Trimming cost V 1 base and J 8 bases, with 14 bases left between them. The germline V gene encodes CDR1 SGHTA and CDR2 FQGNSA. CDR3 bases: TGTGCCAGCAGCTTAGTCGCAGGGGCCGACGGCTACACCTTC. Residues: CASSLVAGADGYTF.

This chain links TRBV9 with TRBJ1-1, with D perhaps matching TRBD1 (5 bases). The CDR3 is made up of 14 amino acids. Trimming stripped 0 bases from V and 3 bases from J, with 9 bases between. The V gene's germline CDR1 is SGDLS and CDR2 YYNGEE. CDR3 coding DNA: TGTGCCAGCAGCGTAGTCGGAGGGGACACTGAAGCTTTCTTT. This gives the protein CASSVVGGDTEAFF. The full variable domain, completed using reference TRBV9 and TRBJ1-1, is DSGVTQTPKHLITATGQRVTLRCSPRSGDLSVYWYQQSLDQGLQFLIQYYNGEERAKGNILERFSAQQFPDLHSELNLSSLELGDSALYFCASSVVGGDTEAFFGQGTRLTVV.

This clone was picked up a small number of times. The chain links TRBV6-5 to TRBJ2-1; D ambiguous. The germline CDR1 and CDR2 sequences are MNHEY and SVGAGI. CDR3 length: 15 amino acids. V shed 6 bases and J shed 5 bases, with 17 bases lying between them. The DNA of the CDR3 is TGTGCCAGCAGCAGTCCACCGCTCGAGGACAATGAGCAGTTCTTC. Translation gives CASSSPPLEDNEQFF.